This T cell receptor (beta chain) was obtained from a study of OX40 agonist ivuxolimab in advanced cancers. TCRdb keeps only in-frame clones here, not all; method: immunoSEQ multiplex PCR. Of around 50,000 clones detected, 83% appear once; the ten largest clones hold approximately 2.8%. Cycle 7 day 1, cycle 4 day 1, and baseline were the timepoints at which blood was sampled. J lost 3 bases, V lost 6 bases, and 8 bases had no gene match. Germline V gene data show CDR1 as MDHEN and CDR2 as SYDVKM. The CDR3 consists of 14 residues. Sample share makes this clone medium-sized. This material consisted of CD4+ or CD8+ T cells sorted from blood, taken in a trial of the OX40 agonist ivuxolimab. The sequence came from an adult with an advanced solid tumor such as melanoma, head and neck, liver or kidney cancer. The chain couples TRBV28 to TRBJ2-7; 7 nucleotides agree with TRBD2. CDR3 protein: CASRYSSSGYEQYF. In nucleotides, the CDR3 is TGTGCCAGCAGGTACTCCTCTAGCGGCTACGAGCAGTACTTC.